The 2 T cell receptor beta chains in this list originate from one sample, sequenced in a study of T cells in Graves' hyperthyroidism and ophthalmopathy. The source material, RNA transcripts, was used to amplify TCR beta CDR3 regions. When the TCR CDR3 underwent first-round RT-PCR, the HTBI primer set was used. MiXCR, applied by TCRdb to the multiplex PCR reads, yields one record per CDR3 protein. The sample has around 800,000 distinct CDR3 sequences; over 35% are singletons. The specimen was blood. These receptors all stem from a man between 18 and 29 years old with Graves' hyperthyroidism.

V is TRBV20-1 and J is TRBJ1-1; tentatively, D is TRBD1 (6 bases). CDR1 and CDR2 from the germline V gene are DFQATT and SNEGSKA (reference sequence). The V and J ends lost 2 bases and 5 bases respectively, with 9 bases between them. This CDR3 is 12 amino acids long. As DNA, the CDR3 is TGCAGTGCTAGACCCCAGGGGACTGAAGCTTTCTTT. It specifies CSARPQGTEAFF.

The chain combines TRBV7-9 with TRBJ2-5; a possible D gene is TRBD2 (6 bases). V was clipped by 5 bases and J by 5 bases, with 15 bases between them. Germline V CDR1 and CDR2: SEHNR, FQNEAQ (reference sequence). The CDR3 has 14 amino acids. The CDR3 DNA is TGTGCCAGCAGCCCGGGAGCAAACCTTGAGACCCAGTACTTC. This codes for CASSPGANLETQYF.